The 24 T cell receptor beta chains presented below share a single source sample, sequenced in a study of graft-versus-host responses after intestinal transplantation. Sequencing was performed with immunoSEQ multiplex PCR; in TCRdb, only in-frame clones are kept and a portion is missing. Here the sample spans 11,000 to 15,000 clones, approximately 30% being singletons. Sequenced here: alloreactive CD4+ T cells from a mixed lymphocyte reaction culture, sampled before intestinal transplant. Noted subset: CFSE-low proliferating T cells sorted from roughly six-day pre-transplant mixed lymphocyte reaction (GvH or HvG direction). The receptors were sampled from a human patient who received an intestinal transplant.

In this sample, this clone is medium-sized. The rearrangement uses TRBV7-8 and TRBJ1-1, with D uncertain. The germline V and J ends were trimmed by 6 bases and 1 base, with 6 bases remaining between them. The CDR3 covers 12 residues. From germline, CDR1 is SGHVS and CDR2 FQNEAQ. The CDR3 sequence is CASSRPNTEAFF. CDR3 in DNA: TGTGCCAGCAGTCGACCGAACACTGAAGCTTTCTTT. The full variable domain, with the rest looked up from reference TRBV7-8 and TRBJ1-1, is GAGVSQSPRYKVAKRGQDVALRCDPISGHVSLFWYQQALGQGPEFLTYFQNEAQLDKSGLPSDRFFAERPEGSVSTLKIQRTQQEDSAVYLCASSRPNTEAFFGQGTRLTVV.

This clone occurred a few times. J is TRBJ2-3 and V is TRBV11-3, with unresolved D. V gave up 1 base and J gave up 0 bases, with 8 bases separating them. CDR1 and CDR2 (germline): SGHNT, YENEEA. The CDR3 is 15 residues long. CDR3 sequence reads: CASSLGQWSTDTQYF. The CDR3 DNA is TGTGCCAGCAGCTTAGGTCAGTGGAGCACAGATACGCAGTATTTT.

The genes are TRBV7-4 and TRBJ2-7; no clear D. Germline CDR1 SGHVT, CDR2 SQSDAQ. Trimming cost V 5 bases and J 3 bases, with 14 bases left between them. The CDR3 loop spans 14 amino acids. The CDR3 DNA reads TGTGCCAGCAGCCTCATTGGGTATTACTACGAGCAGTACTTC. It yields the protein CASSLIGYYYEQYF.

This rearrangement joins TRBV6-5 to TRBJ2-3, with a tentative D call TRBD2 (6 bases). The length of the CDR3 is 14 residues. The germline V gene has CDR1 MNHEY and CDR2 SVGAGI. V lost 4 bases and J lost 2, with 10 bases in between. The CDR3 bases are TGTGCCAGCAGTTCGACTAGAGCCACAGATACGCAGTATTTT. Translation: CASSSTRATDTQYF.

In this sample, this clone turned up a few times. This CDR3 reads CASSLVGHYGYTF. DNA of the CDR3: TGTGCCAGCAGCTTGGTGGGGCATTATGGCTACACCTTC. This chain links TRBV5-8 with TRBJ1-2; D might be TRBD1 (5 bases). The CDR3 runs to 13 residues. Trimming shortened V by 0 bases and J by 5 bases, and 8 bases separated the two germline ends. Germline V CDR1 and CDR2: SGHTS, YDEGEE.

The chain combines TRBV18 with TRBJ1-2; 10 nucleotides line up with TRBD1. CDR1 and CDR2 (germline): KGHSH, LQKENI. J was trimmed by 4 bases and V by 6 bases; bases with no gene match: 5. The CDR3 spans 14 residues. CDR3 region: CASSPGTGAYGYTF. CDR3 nucleotides: TGTGCCAGCTCGCCCGGGACAGGGGCCTATGGCTACACCTTC.

The table lists this clone with a few counts. V gene TRBV5-5 combines with J gene TRBJ2-1; the match to TRBD2 covers 11 bases. The CDR3 spans 17 residues. CDR1 SGHKS and CDR2 YYEKEE come from the germline V gene (reference sequence). V dropped 3 bases and J dropped 2; count of bases not matched to a gene: 7. CDR3 amino acids: CASSSGGTSGTYNEQFF. For the CDR3, the DNA is TGTGCCAGCAGCTCTGGGGGGACTAGCGGAACCTACAATGAGCAGTTCTTC.

This clone was counted between two and nine times. The chain has TRBV5-4 and TRBJ2-3; TRBD2 might be the D (5 bases). Germline CDR1 reads SGHNT; CDR2 reads YYREEE (reference sequence). The CDR3 is made up of 14 amino acids. V lost 0 bases, J lost 7 bases, and 12 bases lay in between. CDR3 sequence (DNA): TGTGCCAGCAGCTTGGTACTCCCCGGGAATACGCAGTATTTT. This translates into CASSLVLPGNTQYF. The variable domain in full, with the rest retrieved from reference TRBV5-4 and TRBJ2-3, is ETGVTQSPTHLIKTRGQQVTLRCSSQSGHNTVSWYQQALGQGPQFIFQYYREEENGRGNFPPRFSGLQFPNYSSELNVNALELDDSALYLCASSLVLPGNTQYFGPGTRLTVL.

This clone was picked up a small number of times. This rearrangement joins TRBV11-1 to TRBJ1-2; perhaps TRBD1 as D (5 bases). The CDR3 length is 13 residues. Germline lookup yields CDR1 SGHAT and CDR2 FQDESV (reference sequence). V was clipped by 2 bases and J by 6 bases, with 10 bases between them. For the CDR3, the DNA is TGTGCCAGCAGCTTAATGAGGGGCGATGGCTACACCTTC. Its protein is CASSLMRGDGYTF.

This clone was recorded a few times. The CDR3 bases are TGTGCCAGCAGTGAAGTAGGGCAGAACACTGAAGCTTTCTTT. This gives the protein CASSEVGQNTEAFF. The rearrangement joins TRBV2 to TRBJ1-1; D uncertain. The V and J ends lost 1 base and 1 base respectively, with 7 bases between them. Germline CDR1 is SNHLY and CDR2 is FYNNEI. The CDR3 is 14 amino acids.

The rearrangement joins TRBV9 to TRBJ2-1, with D unclear. The CDR3 runs 15 residues. The V and J ends lost 4 bases and 2 bases respectively, with 13 bases between them. Germline V gene lookup returns CDR1 SGDLS and CDR2 YYNGEE. CDR3 protein: CASSSRAETYNEQFF. The CDR3 region has the DNA TGTGCCAGCAGCTCAAGGGCGGAAACCTACAATGAGCAGTTCTTC.

The genes are TRBV27 and TRBJ2-1; 7 positions agree with TRBD2. The CDR3 sequence is 15 residues long. Per germline, CDR1 MNHEY and CDR2 SMNVEV (reference sequence). V dropped 9 bases and J dropped 5; count of bases not matched to a gene: 13. CDR3 nucleotides: TGTGCCAGTAAAAGGACTAGAACCTCAAACAATGAGCAGTTCTTC. This encodes CASKRTRTSNNEQFF.

This clone was seen only a few times. The gene calls are TRBV5-1 and TRBJ2-4, with 8 bases fitting TRBD2. J gave up 8 bases and V 2 bases, and 3 bases lay outside the gene matches. Germline-derived CDR1 and CDR2 are SGHRS and YFSETQ. The CDR3 runs to 13 residues. In DNA form, the CDR3 reads TGCGCCAGCAGCTTAGCGGGAGTGGACATTCAGTACTTC. It is translated as CASSLAGVDIQYF.

This chain links TRBV4-3 with TRBJ1-2; no reliable D call. This CDR3 contains 12 residues. The germline V gene encodes CDR1 LGHNA and CDR2 YSLEER. V shed 3 bases and J shed 1 base, with 3 bases lying between them. The CDR3 DNA sequence: TGCGCCAGCAGCCACCTTAACTATGGCTACACCTTC. It yields the protein CASSHLNYGYTF.

The genes are TRBV19 and TRBJ2-6; possibly TRBD2 for D (5 bases). The CDR3 runs 17 residues. Germline CDR1 LNHDA, CDR2 SQIVND (reference sequence). V shed 2 bases and J shed 0 bases, with 11 bases lying between them. The CDR3 sequence: CASSIRIGDSGANVLTF. The DNA of the CDR3 is TGTGCCAGTAGTATAAGGATCGGGGACTCTGGGGCCAACGTCCTGACTTTC.

V gene TRBV30 combines with J gene TRBJ2-3; no definite D call. Germline V gene sequence: CDR1 GTSNPN, CDR2 SVGIG (reference sequence). Trimming took 5 bases from V and 4 from J, leaving 7 bases between them. The CDR3 totals 11 residues. The DNA of the CDR3 is TGTGCCTGGGTTGCGCCAGATACGCAGTATTTT. This sequence encodes CAWVAPDTQYF.

The rearrangement links TRBV5-5 to TRBJ2-3; 8 bases map to TRBD2. The CDR3 totals 19 residues. V gave up 0 bases and J gave up 6 bases; unmatched junction bases: 18. The germline gives CDR1 SGHKS, CDR2 YYEKEE (reference sequence). The DNA of the CDR3 is TGTGCCAGCAGCTTGGGGACCCCCTGGCGGGAGGATTATGATGATACGCAGTATTTT. It encodes CASSLGTPWREDYDDTQYF. The complete variable domain, with remaining parts taken from reference TRBV5-5 and TRBJ2-3, reads DAGVTQSPTHLIKTRGQQVTLRCSPISGHKSVSWYQQVLGQGPQFIFQYYEKEERGRGNFPDRFSARQFPNYSSELNVNALLLGDSALYLCASSLGTPWREDYDDTQYFGPGTRLTVL.

V and J are TRBV5-1 and TRBJ2-7, with D unclear. The CDR3 is 14 amino acids. Germline V gene lookup returns CDR1 SGHRS and CDR2 YFSETQ. V was pared by 4 bases and J by 4 bases, with 15 bases between. CDR3 sequence (DNA): TGCGCCAGCAGCATTGGGCGGAGTAGATACGAGCAGTACTTC. Translating gives CASSIGRSRYEQYF. Based on the CDR3 plus reference TRBV5-1 and TRBJ2-7, the full variable domain is KAGVTQTPRYLIKTRGQQVTLSCSPISGHRSVSWYQQTPGQGLQFLFEYFSETQRNKGNFPGRFSGRQFSNSRSEMNVSTLELGDSALYLCASSIGRSRYEQYFGPGTRLTVT.

This clone was recorded a few times. The V gene is TRBV5-6, the J gene TRBJ2-3, with 7 bases lining up with TRBD2. V lost 0 bases and J lost 3; bases outside the gene matches: 7. Germline V CDR1 and CDR2: SGHDT, YYEEEE. This CDR3 contains 16 residues. CDR3 amino acids: CASSLGGRSGTDTQYF. CDR3 sequence (DNA): TGTGCCAGCAGCTTGGGCGGGAGAAGCGGGACAGATACGCAGTATTTT. The full variable domain, in which reference TRBV5-6 and TRBJ2-3 provide the parts outside the CDR3, is DAGVTQSPTHLIKTRGQQVTLRCSPKSGHDTVSWYQQALGQGPQFIFQYYEEEERQRGNFPDRFSGHQFPNYSSELNVNALLLGDSALYLCASSLGGRSGTDTQYFGPGTRLTVL.

This clone is deemed medium-sized. The rearrangement uses TRBV19 and TRBJ1-2; D possibly corresponds to TRBD1 (5 bases). The germline gives CDR1 LNHDA, CDR2 SQIVND (reference sequence). The V gene lost 3 bases and the J gene lost 12 bases, with 20 bases spanning the gap. The CDR3 runs to 14 residues. The CDR3 DNA is TGTGCCAGTAGTATTTCCAGGGCCCTTCCTATCGACACCTTC. Translated, it gives CASSISRALPIDTF.

The rearrangement links TRBV5-1 to TRBJ2-7; TRBD1 aligns across 7 bases. V was clipped by 5 bases and J by 5 bases; unmatched bases: 10. Germline V gene data show CDR1 as SGHRS and CDR2 as YFSETQ. CDR3 length: 14 residues. The CDR3 bases are TGCGCCAGCAGTTTTGACAGGGTTCAGGACGAGCAGTACTTC. Translating gives CASSFDRVQDEQYF. The variable domain in full, with the rest retrieved from reference TRBV5-1 and TRBJ2-7, is KAGVTQTPRYLIKTRGQQVTLSCSPISGHRSVSWYQQTPGQGLQFLFEYFSETQRNKGNFPGRFSGRQFSNSRSEMNVSTLELGDSALYLCASSFDRVQDEQYFGPGTRLTVT.

The chain is built from TRBV12-5 and TRBJ1-3, with a weak D call TRBD1 (5 bases). The length of the CDR3 is 14 residues. Germline assignment: CDR1 LGHNT and CDR2 FRNRAP. V was shortened by 1 base and J by 4 bases, with 8 bases between the two germline ends. The CDR3 nucleotides are TGTGCTAGTGGTTTGGCAGGGACGGGAAACACCATATATTTT. This sequence encodes CASGLAGTGNTIYF.

The J gene is TRBJ2-3, the V gene TRBV2; 11 bases agree with TRBD2. CDR3 length: 16 amino acids. CDR1 is SNHLY, CDR2 FYNNEI, per germline. The V segment lost 5 bases and the J segment 0 bases; nucleotides outside the gene matches: 4. The CDR3 is CASSKRTSGSTDTQYF. CDR3 DNA: TGTGCCAGCAGTAAACGGACTAGCGGGAGCACAGATACGCAGTATTTT. Complete variable domain (other parts from reference TRBV2 and TRBJ2-3): EPEVTQTPSHQVTQMGQEVILRCVPISNHLYFYWYRQILGQKVEFLVSFYNNEISEKSEIFDDQFSVERPDGSNFTLKIRSTKLEDSAMYFCASSKRTSGSTDTQYFGPGTRLTVL.

The chain is built from TRBV5-4 and TRBJ2-1; TRBD1 agrees at 7 bases. CDR1 is SGHNT and CDR2 is YYREEE in the germline V gene (reference sequence). Germline trimming cut 0 bases from V and 4 bases from J; bases unmatched to any gene: 4. This CDR3 has 15 residues. For the CDR3, the DNA is TGTGCCAGCAGCTTGGGAGACAGGGATTACAATGAGCAGTTCTTC. This translates into CASSLGDRDYNEQFF.